This TCR beta chain emerged from a study of radiation and T cells in renal cell carcinoma. This clone was counted a single time. Its antigen is still unknown. V lost 1 base to trimming and J lost 2 bases, with 12 bases between them. CDR1 is SGHTA, CDR2 FQGTGA, per germline. The CDR3 totals 17 residues. Whole-study results and caveats: In blood, top tumor clones expanded by 2 weeks, shrinking by 4. Baseline intratumoral clonotype presence is unknown without pretreatment biopsies.

TCRdb's table, derived via immunoSEQ multiplex PCR, lists solely in-frame clones and lacks some. Of about 50,000 clones in the sample, roughly 83% were seen once. Time point denoted: baseline pretreatment blood. Treatment reported: 15 Gy SBRT to primary tumor, nephrectomy 4 weeks later. Blood was sampled at baseline, 2 weeks and 4 weeks after SBRT. The source material was blood, sampled from a patient whose treatment included radiotherapy and nephrectomy. This rearrangement joins TRBV7-3 to TRBJ2-6; tentatively, D is TRBD1 (7 bases). The sequence derives from a woman between 70 and 85 years old with renal cell carcinoma. CDR3 nucleotide sequence: TGTGCCAGCAGCTTAAACCCCAGGGGGGCTGGGGCCAACGTCCTGACTTTC. Translating it yields CASSLNPRGAGANVLTF.